Included here is one T cell receptor (beta chain) sequence, with context. The V gene end was trimmed by 2 bases and the J gene end by 8 bases; junction bases not matched to a gene: 4. CDR1 and CDR2 (germline): SQVTM, ANQGSEA. The CDR3 has 12 amino acids. The data derive from a study of CD8 T cells in Susac syndrome. Reverse transcription of roughly 0.5 to 1 ug RNA used random hexamers. Amplification of TCR beta CDR3 was carried out by immunoSEQ multiplex PCR, which covered 54 Vbeta and 13 Jbeta segments. In TCRdb, the immunoSEQ multiplex PCR reads were re-called with MiXCR into one record per CDR3 protein. The table includes some 300,000 distinct CDR3 sequences, around 83% detected once.

The clonotype was recovered from a human donor with multiple sclerosis. The sequenced sample consisted of CD8+ T cells from PBMCs. This rearrangement joins TRBV29-1 to TRBJ1-1; 8 bases fit TRBD1. The CDR3 DNA is TGCAGCGTTGAAAGGGACAGGAAAGAAGCTTTCTTT. It codes for CSVERDRKEAFF.